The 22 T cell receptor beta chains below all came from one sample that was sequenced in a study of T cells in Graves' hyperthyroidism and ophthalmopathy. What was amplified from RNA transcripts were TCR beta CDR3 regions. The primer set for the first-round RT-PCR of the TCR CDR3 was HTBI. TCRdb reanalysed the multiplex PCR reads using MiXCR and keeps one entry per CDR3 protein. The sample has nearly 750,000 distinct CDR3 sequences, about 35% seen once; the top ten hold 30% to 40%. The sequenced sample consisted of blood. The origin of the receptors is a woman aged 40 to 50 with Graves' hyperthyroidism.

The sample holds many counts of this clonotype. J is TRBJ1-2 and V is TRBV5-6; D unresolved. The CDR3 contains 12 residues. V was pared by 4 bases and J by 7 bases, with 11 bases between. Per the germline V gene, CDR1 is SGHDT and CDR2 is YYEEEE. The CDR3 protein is CASSQPYGGYTF. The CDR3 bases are TGTGCCAGCAGCCAACCCTATGGTGGCTACACCTTC.

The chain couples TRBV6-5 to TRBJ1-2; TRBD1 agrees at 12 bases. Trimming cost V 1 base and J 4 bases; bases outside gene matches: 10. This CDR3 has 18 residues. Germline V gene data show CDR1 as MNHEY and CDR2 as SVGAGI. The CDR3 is CASSYLGQGAYGGYGYTF. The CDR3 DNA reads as TGTGCCAGCAGTTACTTGGGACAGGGGGCGTACGGTGGCTATGGCTACACCTTC.

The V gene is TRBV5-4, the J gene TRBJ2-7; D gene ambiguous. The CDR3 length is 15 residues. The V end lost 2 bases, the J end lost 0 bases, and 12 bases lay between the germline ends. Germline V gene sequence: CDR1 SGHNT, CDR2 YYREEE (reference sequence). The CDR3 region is CASSLEVPSSYEQYF. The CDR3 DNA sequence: TGTGCCAGCAGCTTAGAAGTTCCGAGCTCCTACGAGCAGTACTTC.

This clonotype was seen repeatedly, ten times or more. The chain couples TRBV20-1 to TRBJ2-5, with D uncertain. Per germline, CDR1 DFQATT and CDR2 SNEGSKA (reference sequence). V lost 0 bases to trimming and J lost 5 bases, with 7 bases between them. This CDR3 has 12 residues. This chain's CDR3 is CSARESAETQYF. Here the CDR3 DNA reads TGCAGTGCTAGAGAGTCCGCGGAGACCCAGTACTTC.

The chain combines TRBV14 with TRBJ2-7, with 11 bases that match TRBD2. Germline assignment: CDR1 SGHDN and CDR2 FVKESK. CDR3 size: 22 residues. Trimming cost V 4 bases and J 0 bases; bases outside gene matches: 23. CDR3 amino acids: CASSRQGLAGGLKSHNSYEQYF. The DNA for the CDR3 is TGTGCCAGCAGCCGCCAAGGGCTAGCGGGAGGACTTAAATCTCATAACTCCTACGAGCAGTACTTC.

DNA of the CDR3: TGTGCCAGCAGCTTAACGTCGTCAGGGGGAAACCAGCCCCAGCATTTT. Its translation is CASSLTSSGGNQPQHF. The gene calls are TRBV7-3 and TRBJ1-5; 7 bases are shared with TRBD1. The germline V gene encodes CDR1 SGHTA and CDR2 FQGTGA. The CDR3 sequence is 16 residues long. V lost 0 bases to trimming and J lost 7 bases; unmatched junction nucleotides: 9.

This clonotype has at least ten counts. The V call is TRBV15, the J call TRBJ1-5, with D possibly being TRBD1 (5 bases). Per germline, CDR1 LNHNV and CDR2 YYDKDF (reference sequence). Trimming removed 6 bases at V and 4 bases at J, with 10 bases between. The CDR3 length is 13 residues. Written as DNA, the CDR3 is TGTGCCACCAGTCCGGGGCGAAATCAGCCCCAGCATTTT. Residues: CATSPGRNQPQHF.

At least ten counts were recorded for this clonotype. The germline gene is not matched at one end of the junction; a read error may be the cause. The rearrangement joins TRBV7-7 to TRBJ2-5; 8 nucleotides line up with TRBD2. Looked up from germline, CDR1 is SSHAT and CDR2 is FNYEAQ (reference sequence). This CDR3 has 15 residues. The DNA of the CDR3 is TGTGCTAGCAGCTCGGGGGGGGGTCGCCAAGAGACCCAGTACTTC. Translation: CASSSGGGRQETQYF.

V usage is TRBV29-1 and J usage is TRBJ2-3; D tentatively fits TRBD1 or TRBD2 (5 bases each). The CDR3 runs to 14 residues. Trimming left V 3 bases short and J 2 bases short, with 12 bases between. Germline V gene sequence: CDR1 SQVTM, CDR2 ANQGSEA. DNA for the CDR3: TGCAGCGTTGAGCCTGGGACCACCACAGATACGCAGTATTTT. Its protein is CSVEPGTTTDTQYF.

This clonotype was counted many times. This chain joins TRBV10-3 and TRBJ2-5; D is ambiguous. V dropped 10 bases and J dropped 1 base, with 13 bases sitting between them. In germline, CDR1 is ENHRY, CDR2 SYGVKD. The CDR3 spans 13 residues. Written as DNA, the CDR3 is TGTGCCAGGGCAAAGGGTTTCCAAGAGACCCAGTACTTC. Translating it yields CARAKGFQETQYF.

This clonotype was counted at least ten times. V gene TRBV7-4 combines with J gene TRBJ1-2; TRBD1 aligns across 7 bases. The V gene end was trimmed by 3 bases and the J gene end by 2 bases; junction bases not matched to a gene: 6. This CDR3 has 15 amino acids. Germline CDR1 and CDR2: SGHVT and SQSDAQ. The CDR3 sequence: CASSFPTGMNYGYTF. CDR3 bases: TGTGCCAGCAGCTTCCCGACAGGGATGAACTATGGCTACACCTTC.

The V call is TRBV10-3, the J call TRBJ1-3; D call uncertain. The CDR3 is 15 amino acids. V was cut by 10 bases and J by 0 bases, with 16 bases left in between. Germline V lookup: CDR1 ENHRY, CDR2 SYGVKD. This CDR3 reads CASSSGRSSGNTIYF. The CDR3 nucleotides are TGTGCCAGCAGCTCAGGACGGAGCTCTGGAAACACCATATATTTT.

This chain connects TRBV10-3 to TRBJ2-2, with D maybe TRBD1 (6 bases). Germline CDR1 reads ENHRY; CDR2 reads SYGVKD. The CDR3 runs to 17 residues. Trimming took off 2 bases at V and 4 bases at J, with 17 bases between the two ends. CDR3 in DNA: TGTGCCATCAGTGAGAAAGTGGACAGTGTGGGCACCGGGGAGCTGTTTTTT. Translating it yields CAISEKVDSVGTGELFF.

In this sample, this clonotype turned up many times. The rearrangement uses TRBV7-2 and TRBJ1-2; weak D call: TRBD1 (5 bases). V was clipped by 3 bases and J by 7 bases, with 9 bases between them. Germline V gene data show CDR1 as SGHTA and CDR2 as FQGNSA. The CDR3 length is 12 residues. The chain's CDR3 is CASSFWGGGYTF. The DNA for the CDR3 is TGTGCCAGCAGCTTCTGGGGGGGTGGCTACACCTTC.

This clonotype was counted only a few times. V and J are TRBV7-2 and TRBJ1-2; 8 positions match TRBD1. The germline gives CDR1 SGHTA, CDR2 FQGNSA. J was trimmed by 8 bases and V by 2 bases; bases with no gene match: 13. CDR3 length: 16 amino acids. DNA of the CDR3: TGTGCCAGCAGCTTATCCGGAGGGCAGGGGGCAGGGGGCTACACCTTC. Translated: CASSLSGGQGAGGYTF.

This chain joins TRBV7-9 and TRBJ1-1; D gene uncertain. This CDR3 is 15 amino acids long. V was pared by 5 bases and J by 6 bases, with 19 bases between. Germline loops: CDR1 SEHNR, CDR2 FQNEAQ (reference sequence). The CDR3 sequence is CASSGRGRIVPEAFF. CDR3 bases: TGTGCCAGCAGCGGACGAGGTAGGATTGTCCCTGAAGCTTTCTTT.

As DNA, the CDR3 is TGTGCCAGCAGTTTAGTTGGGACAGGGGACGAGCAGTACTTC. Residues: CASSLVGTGDEQYF. The J gene is TRBJ2-7, the V gene TRBV12-3 or TRBV12-4; 10 bases are a match to TRBD1. V gave up 1 base and J gave up 5 bases; unmatched junction bases: 2. CDR3 length: 14 residues.

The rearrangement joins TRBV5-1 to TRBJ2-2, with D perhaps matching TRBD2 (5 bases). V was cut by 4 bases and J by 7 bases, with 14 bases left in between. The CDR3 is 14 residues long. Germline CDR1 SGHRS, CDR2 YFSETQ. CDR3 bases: TGCGCCAGCAGCCTACAGCGTGGGAGCGGGGAGCTGTTTTTT. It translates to CASSLQRGSGELFF.

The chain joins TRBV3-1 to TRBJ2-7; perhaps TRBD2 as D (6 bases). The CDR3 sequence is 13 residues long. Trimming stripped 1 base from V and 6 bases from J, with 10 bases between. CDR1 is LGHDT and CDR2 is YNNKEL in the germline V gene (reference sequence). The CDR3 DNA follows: TGTGCCAGCAGCCAAGTCCTCGGGAGCGAGCAGTACTTC. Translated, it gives CASSQVLGSEQYF.

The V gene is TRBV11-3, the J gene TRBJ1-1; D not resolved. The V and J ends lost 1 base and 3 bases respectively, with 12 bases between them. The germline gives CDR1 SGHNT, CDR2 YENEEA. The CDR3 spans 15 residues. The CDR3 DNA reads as TGTGCCAGCAGCTTAGGACGGGAAAGGTACACTGAAGCTTTCTTT. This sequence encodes CASSLGRERYTEAFF.

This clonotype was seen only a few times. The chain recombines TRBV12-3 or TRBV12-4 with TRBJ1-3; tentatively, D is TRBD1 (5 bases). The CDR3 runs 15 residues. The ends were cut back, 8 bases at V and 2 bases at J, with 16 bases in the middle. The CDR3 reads CASAPGLGTGNTIYF. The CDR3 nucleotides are TGTGCCAGCGCCCCAGGGCTAGGTACTGGAAACACCATATATTTT.

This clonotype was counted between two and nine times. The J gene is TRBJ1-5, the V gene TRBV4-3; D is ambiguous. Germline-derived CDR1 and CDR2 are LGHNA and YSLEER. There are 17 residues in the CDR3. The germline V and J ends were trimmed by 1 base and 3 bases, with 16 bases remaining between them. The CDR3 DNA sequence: TGCGCCAGCAGCCAAGCAGTCTGGGAAGACACCAATCAGCCCCAGCATTTT. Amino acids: CASSQAVWEDTNQPQHF.